A single sample gave rise to the 24 T cell receptor beta chains below, sequenced in a study of OX40 agonist ivuxolimab in advanced cancers. Measured with immunoSEQ multiplex PCR; TCRdb has only the in-frame clones, and not every one. The repertoire holds roughly 67,000 clones, with roughly 86% as singletons. The sample here was CD4+ or CD8+ T cells sorted from blood, taken in a trial of the OX40 agonist ivuxolimab. These receptors were taken from an adult with an advanced solid tumor such as melanoma, head and neck, liver or kidney cancer.

The gene calls are TRBV14 and TRBJ2-1, with 7 nucleotides matching TRBD1. This CDR3 contains 14 residues. The V gene end was trimmed by 2 bases and the J gene end by 9 bases; junction bases not matched to a gene: 7. CDR1 and CDR2 (germline): SGHDN, FVKESK. The DNA for the CDR3 is TGTGCCAGCAGCCAATGGACAGGAGCTCGTGAGCAGTTCTTC. Its translation: CASSQWTGAREQFF.

V and J are TRBV27 and TRBJ1-1; D remains ambiguous. This CDR3 has 13 residues. Germline values: CDR1 MNHEY, CDR2 SMNVEV (reference sequence). The V gene lost 3 bases and the J gene lost 5 bases, with 10 bases spanning the gap. The CDR3 DNA reads TGTGCCAGCAGTTTCTGGAGTGGGACTGAAGCTTTCTTT. Translation gives CASSFWSGTEAFF.

V usage is TRBV6-1 and J usage is TRBJ2-5; 11 bases are a match to TRBD1. The V gene end was trimmed by 0 bases and the J gene end by 7 bases; junction bases not matched to a gene: 4. Germline V gene sequence: CDR1 MNHNS, CDR2 SASEGT. The CDR3 consists of 15 residues. The CDR3 sequence is CASSEAGQGVRTQYF. In DNA, the CDR3 is TGTGCCAGCAGTGAAGCGGGACAGGGGGTTCGGACCCAGTACTTC.

The J gene is TRBJ2-3, the V gene TRBV5-6; TRBD1 agrees at 8 bases. V dropped 0 bases and J dropped 2; count of bases not matched to a gene: 5. This CDR3 comprises 16 residues. The germline V gene encodes CDR1 SGHDT and CDR2 YYEEEE. The CDR3 sequence: CASSLGTGGYTDTQYF. CDR3 nucleotides: TGTGCCAGCAGCTTGGGTACAGGGGGGTACACAGATACGCAGTATTTT.

The chain is built from TRBV28 and TRBJ1-1; no clear D gene. The CDR3 is 12 amino acids. In germline, CDR1 is MDHEN, CDR2 SYDVKM. Trimming took 4 bases from V and 14 from J, leaving 17 bases between them. The DNA of the CDR3 is TGTGCCAGCAGTTCTAGAGCGGCAGGAACATTCTTT. This gives the protein CASSSRAAGTFF. The complete variable domain, with remaining parts taken from reference TRBV28 and TRBJ1-1, reads DVKVTQSSRYLVKRTGEKVFLECVQDMDHENMFWYRQDPGLGLRLIYFSYDVKMKEKGDIPEGYSVSREKKERFSLILESASTNQTSMYLCASSSRAAGTFFGQGTRLTVV.

The chain has TRBV7-2 and TRBJ1-2; possible D gene TRBD1, 5 bases. CDR3 size: 15 residues. CDR1 is SGHTA, CDR2 FQGNSA, per germline. With 3 bases removed from V and 8 bases from J, the gap between germline ends came to 19 bases. CDR3 nucleotides: TGTGCCAGCAGCTTTGGGACGGCTTTTTCGGCGGGCTACACCTTC. It translates to CASSFGTAFSAGYTF. Supplemented by reference TRBV7-2 and TRBJ1-2, the full variable domain reads GAGVSQSPSNKVTEKGKDVELRCDPISGHTALYWYRQSLGQGLEFLIYFQGNSAPDKSGLPSDRFSAERTGGSVSTLTIQRTQQEDSAVYLCASSFGTAFSAGYTFGSGTRLTVV.

CDR3 nucleotides: TGTGCCAGCAGTTACGGTGCAACTAATGAAAAACTGTTTTTT. This codes for CASSYGATNEKLFF. The rearrangement joins TRBV28 to TRBJ1-4; no clear D gene. V lost 4 bases and J 0 bases, leaving 6 bases between the germline ends. In germline, CDR1 is MDHEN, CDR2 SYDVKM. The CDR3 covers 14 residues. The full variable domain, with the rest looked up from reference TRBV28 and TRBJ1-4, is DVKVTQSSRYLVKRTGEKVFLECVQDMDHENMFWYRQDPGLGLRLIYFSYDVKMKEKGDIPEGYSVSREKKERFSLILESASTNQTSMYLCASSYGATNEKLFFGSGTQLSVL.

V usage is TRBV2 and J usage is TRBJ1-2; D ambiguous. CDR1 is SNHLY and CDR2 is FYNNEI in the germline V gene. Deletions cut 6 bases from V and 4 bases from J, with 12 bases between. This CDR3 has 13 amino acids. The CDR3 DNA reads as TGTGCCAGCAGCGCTACCGACTTCTATGGCTACACCTTC. Amino acid sequence: CASSATDFYGYTF.

The V and J genes are TRBV9 and TRBJ2-5, with 7 bases aligning to TRBD1. J was trimmed by 5 bases and V by 0 bases; bases with no gene match: 7. Germline V CDR1 and CDR2: SGDLS, YYNGEE. CDR3 length: 15 residues. CDR3 protein: CASSVGQGFSETQYF. The CDR3, as DNA: TGTGCCAGCAGCGTAGGACAGGGTTTTTCGGAGACCCAGTACTTC.

This chain joins TRBV15 and TRBJ2-5; D is ambiguous. The CDR3 consists of 15 residues. V gave up 4 bases and J gave up 4 bases, with 16 bases separating them. In germline, CDR1 is LNHNV, CDR2 YYDKDF (reference sequence). CDR3 coding DNA: TGTGCCACCAGCAACGGCTACCCGACCGGAGAGACCCAGTACTTC. The encoded protein is CATSNGYPTGETQYF. The whole variable domain, remainder taken from reference TRBV15 and TRBJ2-5, is DAMVIQNPRYQVTQFGKPVTLSCSQTLNHNVMYWYQQKSSQAPKLLFHYYDKDFNNEADTPDNFQSRRPNTSFCFLDIRSPGLGDTAMYLCATSNGYPTGETQYFGPGTRLLVL.

J is TRBJ2-7 and V is TRBV5-5, with 7 bases fitting TRBD1. Trimming cost V 2 bases and J 2 bases; bases outside gene matches: 7. Germline V gene sequence: CDR1 SGHKS, CDR2 YYEKEE (reference sequence). CDR3 length: 15 amino acids. The CDR3 coding sequence is TGTGCCAGCAGCTTAGGAGACGGACAGGCCTACGAGCAGTACTTC. Its protein product is CASSLGDGQAYEQYF.

V and J are TRBV6-6 and TRBJ1-2, with TRBD1 matching 7 bases. CDR1 is MNHNY, CDR2 SVGAGI, per germline (reference sequence). J was trimmed by 6 bases and V by 1 base; bases with no gene match: 8. The CDR3 has 15 amino acids. The CDR3, as DNA: TGTGCCAGCAGTTACTTGGGACAGCCAAGACATGGCTACACCTTC. It is translated as CASSYLGQPRHGYTF.

This chain uses TRBV6-5 with TRBJ2-7, with 9 nucleotides matching TRBD2. Germline values: CDR1 MNHEY, CDR2 SVGAGI. The CDR3 runs 15 residues. The V and J ends lost 5 bases and 6 bases, in that order; junction bases with no gene match: 11. The CDR3 DNA follows: TGTGCCAGCAGTCCGGACGCGGGAGGGATCCGCGAGCAGTACTTC. Its protein product is CASSPDAGGIREQYF.

This clone has just a few counts. The chain employs TRBV6-6 and TRBJ2-7; D not certain. There are 12 residues in the CDR3. In germline, CDR1 is MNHNY, CDR2 SVGAGI (reference sequence). V gave up 7 bases and J gave up 6 bases, with 13 bases separating them. The CDR3 loop is CASNKGLSEQYF. The DNA for the CDR3 is TGTGCCAGCAATAAGGGCCTCAGCGAGCAGTACTTC.

The J gene is TRBJ2-5, the V gene TRBV15; 9 positions agree with TRBD2. V lost 1 base, J lost 5 bases, and 5 bases stayed unmatched. This CDR3 has 15 amino acids. Germline CDR1 reads LNHNV; CDR2 reads YYDKDF (reference sequence). The CDR3 DNA follows: TGTGCCACCAGCAGAGCGCTAGCGGGACCTGAGACCCAGTACTTC. It is translated as CATSRALAGPETQYF.

The rearrangement uses TRBV30 and TRBJ2-1; 11 positions match TRBD2. Germline values: CDR1 GTSNPN, CDR2 SVGIG (reference sequence). CDR3 length: 13 residues. Trimming at V came to 5 bases and at J to 6 bases, leaving 3 bases not matched to a gene. The CDR3 DNA sequence: TGTGCCTGGGGACTAGCGGGTACCAATGAGCAGTTCTTC. Its translation: CAWGLAGTNEQFF.

J is TRBJ2-1 and V is TRBV5-4; 13 nucleotides align to TRBD2. The V gene's germline CDR1 is SGHNT and CDR2 YYREEE (reference sequence). With V trimmed by 2 bases and J by 6 bases, 8 bases remained unmatched. The CDR3 has 17 residues. CDR3 region: CASSFWRTSGSSNEQFF. As DNA, the CDR3 is TGTGCCAGCAGCTTTTGGCGGACTAGCGGGAGCAGCAATGAGCAGTTCTTC.

This chain uses TRBV7-8 with TRBJ2-7; no clear D gene. V shed 2 bases and J shed 2 bases, with 19 bases lying between them. This CDR3 contains 17 residues. CDR1 is SGHVS, CDR2 FQNEAQ, per germline. The CDR3 spells CASSLTSAWPDPYEQYF. The DNA of the CDR3 is TGTGCCAGCAGCTTAACGTCGGCTTGGCCGGACCCCTACGAGCAGTACTTC.

The chain joins TRBV15 to TRBJ2-5, with a tentative D call TRBD1 (8 bases). Germline V gene data show CDR1 as LNHNV and CDR2 as YYDKDF (reference sequence). Trimming left V 5 bases short and J 5 bases short, with 12 bases between. The CDR3 extends over 13 amino acids. The CDR3 loop reads CATSGQGGETQYF. The CDR3 bases are TGTGCCACCAGCGGACAGGGAGGGGAGACCCAGTACTTC.

This clone was recorded once. Other DNA sequences from this sample encode an identical CDR3 as well. The gene calls are TRBV18 and TRBJ1-5; D not resolved. V lost 3 bases and J 1 base, leaving 7 bases between the germline ends. The V gene's germline CDR1 is KGHSH and CDR2 LQKENI. The CDR3 totals 14 residues. CDR3 loop: CASSPTDSNQPQHF. As DNA, the CDR3 is TGTGCCAGCTCACCTACGGACAGCAATCAGCCCCAGCATTTT.

The chain joins TRBV5-4 to TRBJ2-7; 9 bases are shared with TRBD1. The germline gives CDR1 SGHNT, CDR2 YYREEE (reference sequence). The CDR3 has 15 amino acids. With V trimmed by 4 bases and J by 5 bases, 10 bases remained unmatched. CDR3 residues: CASSVDGTGSNEQYF. CDR3 DNA sequence: TGTGCCAGCAGCGTCGACGGGACAGGGAGTAACGAGCAGTACTTC.

The chain couples TRBV5-4 to TRBJ2-2, with D perhaps matching TRBD1 or TRBD2 (5 bases each). CDR3 length: 15 residues. Germline CDR1 SGHNT, CDR2 YYREEE (reference sequence). V was pared by 4 bases and J by 9 bases, with 19 bases between. The CDR3: CASSAAGTGSRELFF. CDR3 nucleotide sequence: TGTGCCAGCAGCGCCGCCGGGACCGGCAGCCGGGAGCTGTTTTTT.

V is TRBV5-1 and J is TRBJ1-1; the D is unclear. The CDR3 runs 14 residues. Deletions cut 4 bases from V and 1 base from J, with 11 bases between. Germline CDR1 SGHRS, CDR2 YFSETQ. CDR3 nucleotide sequence: TGCGCCAGCAGCCAGACCCCGGCGAACACTGAAGCTTTCTTT. Its translation is CASSQTPANTEAFF.

The chain is built from TRBV7-9 and TRBJ2-7, with a possible D match to TRBD2 (6 bases). The V and J ends lost 3 bases and 0 bases respectively, with 9 bases between them. CDR1 SEHNR and CDR2 FQNEAQ come from the germline V gene (reference sequence). The CDR3 is 14 residues long. In DNA, the CDR3 is TGTGCCAGCAGCTTTAGCGGTAGCTCCTACGAGCAGTACTTC. This translates into CASSFSGSSYEQYF.